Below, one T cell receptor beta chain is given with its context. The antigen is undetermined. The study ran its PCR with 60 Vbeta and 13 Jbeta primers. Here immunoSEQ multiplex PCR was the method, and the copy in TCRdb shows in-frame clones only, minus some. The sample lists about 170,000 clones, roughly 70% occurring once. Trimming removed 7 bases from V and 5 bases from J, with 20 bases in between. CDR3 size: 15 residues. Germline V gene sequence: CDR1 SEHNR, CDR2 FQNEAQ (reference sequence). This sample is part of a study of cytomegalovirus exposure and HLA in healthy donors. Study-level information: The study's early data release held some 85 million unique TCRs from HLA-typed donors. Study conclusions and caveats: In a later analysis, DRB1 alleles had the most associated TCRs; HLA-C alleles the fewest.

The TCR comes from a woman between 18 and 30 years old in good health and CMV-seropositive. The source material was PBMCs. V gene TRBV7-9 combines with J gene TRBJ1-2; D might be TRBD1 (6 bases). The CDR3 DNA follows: TGTGCCAGCAACGGGGAGGGGGGGCCCTCATATGGCTACACCTTC. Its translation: CASNGEGGPSYGYTF.